The T cell receptor beta chain under discussion was sequenced for a study of OX40 agonist ivuxolimab in advanced cancers. Broadly, across the study: Ivuxolimab was an agonistic, fully human IgG2 monoclonal antibody directed against OX40 (CD134), a costimulatory receptor. Intravenous ivuxolimab was administered to patients every 2 weeks at six dose levels: 0.01, 0.1, 0.3, 1.5, 3 and 10 mg/kg. Among the 52 dose-escalation patients, about 20 had hepatocellular carcinoma, approximately 15 melanoma, 9 renal cell carcinoma and 9 head and neck cancer. In the dose-escalation cohort, 70% to 90% of patients were male, and the mean age was around 65 years with a range of about 20 to 80. Prior anti-PD-1, anti-PD-L1 or anti-CTLA-4 therapy was permitted, and checkpoint inhibitors had been received by 30% to 40% of dose-escalation patients. Partial responses occurred in three dose-escalation patients: two with cutaneous melanoma and one with hepatocellular carcinoma. Peripheral TCRbeta sequencing aimed to test whether ivuxolimab altered TCR sequence diversity and caused clonal T-cell expansion. The paper describes the monotherapy dose-escalation part (N ≈ 50 patients) of the phase I trial of ivuxolimab. What the research found in general, with its limitations: Low levels of normalized T-cell clonal expansion were also seen in some patients who did not respond. At doses of 0.1 to 3.0 mg/kg, clonal expansion of both CD4+ and CD8+ blood T cells was observed from baseline to week 6. After ivuxolimab, more expanded clones were found on average in CD8+ T cells than in CD4+ T cells. Partial responders in the 0.1-3.0 mg/kg groups had among the lowest normalized peripheral clonal expansion, especially among CD8+ T cells. Which antigens the clonally expanded peripheral T cells were specific for was not determined.

The trial excluded patients who had a history of autoimmune disease or who were on systemic immunosuppression. Peripheral blood for TCR sequencing was collected from all dose cohorts at baseline, on cycle 4 day 1, and on cycle 7 day 1. Samples were obtained from an open-label, multicenter, first-in-human phase I dose-escalation trial of ivuxolimab. The trial enrolled adults with locally advanced or metastatic head and neck squamous cell, hepatocellular, melanoma or renal cell carcinoma. Before TCR sequencing, CD4+ T cells and CD8+ T cells were sorted from peripheral blood as separate populations. The CDR3 measures 15 amino acids from cysteine to phenylalanine. Just CDR3 DNA is preserved here, 45 bases in frame from base 1. V drops 5 bases and J drops 5 bases, leaving 18 bases in between. CDR1 SNHLY and CDR2 FYNNEI were looked up in the germline V gene. Remarks on this clone: Its antigen has not been determined. Qualities for individual bases were not recorded, and no much larger clone is one base off.

To sequence the TCRbeta CDR3 region, genomic DNA was isolated from the sorted cells. The immunoSEQ Assay was used to sequence the TCRbeta CDR3 regions. TCRdb limited this immuneACCESS table to in-frame rearrangements with V and J called. A share of clones is missing; checked studies link under half to unresolved V genes, and the rest is unexplained. The sample records some 71,000 clones, roughly 83% of which are singletons. The ten largest clones add up to roughly 7.9% of the sample. The sample was CD4+ or CD8+ T cells sorted from blood, taken in a trial of the OX40 agonist ivuxolimab. The sequence came from an adult with an advanced solid tumor such as melanoma, head and neck, liver or kidney cancer. Recombination linked TRBV2 to TRBJ2-5; the D gene could be either TRBD1 or TRBD2, each agreeing at 6 bases. The sequenced DNA: TGTGCCAGCAGTCTAAACTCCGGGGGCCACGAGACCCAGTACTTC. This is translated as CASSLNSGGHETQYF.